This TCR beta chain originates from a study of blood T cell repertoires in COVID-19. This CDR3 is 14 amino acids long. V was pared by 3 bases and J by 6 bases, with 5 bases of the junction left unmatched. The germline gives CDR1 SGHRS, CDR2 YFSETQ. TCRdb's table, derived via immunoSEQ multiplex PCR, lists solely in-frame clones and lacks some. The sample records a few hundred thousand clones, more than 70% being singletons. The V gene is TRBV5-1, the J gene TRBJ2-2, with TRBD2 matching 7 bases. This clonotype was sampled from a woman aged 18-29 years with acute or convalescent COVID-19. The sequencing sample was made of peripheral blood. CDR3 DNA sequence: TGCGCCAGCAGCTCCGCGGGGGTCCCCGGGGAGCTGTTTTTT. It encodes CASSSAGVPGELFF.